The TCR beta chain described here comes from a study of cytomegalovirus exposure and HLA in healthy donors. Study-wide findings and caveats: Some V segments, including TRBV6-2 and TRBV6-3, were excluded as indistinguishable.

This clone was recorded at least ten times. The target antigen is unknown. This CDR3 comprises 12 residues. Trimming stripped 2 bases from V and 7 bases from J, with 8 bases between. Germline assignment: CDR1 MNHEY and CDR2 SVGAGI. The primer mix had 60 Vbeta and 13 Jbeta primers. Profiling relied on immunoSEQ multiplex PCR, and the TCRdb table lists in-frame clones only, not all of them. The sample shows tens of thousands of clones, roughly 78% of them seen only once. Material: PBMCs. The chain has TRBV6-5 and TRBJ1-2, with D possibly matching TRBD1 (6 bases). The TCR sequence derives from a male donor in good health and CMV-seropositive. The CDR3 DNA sequence: TGTGCCAGCAGTTACGTGGGGGCTGGCTACACCTTC. Residues: CASSYVGAGYTF.